This TCR beta chain stems from a study of blood T cell repertoires in COVID-19. The repertoire was sequenced with immunoSEQ multiplex PCR; TCRdb's copy has only in-frame clones and lacks some. The sample records about 130,000 clones, 70% to 85% being singletons. The V gene's germline CDR1 is LNHDA and CDR2 SQIVND (reference sequence). This CDR3 has 14 residues. After removal of 8 bases from V and 4 bases from J, the junction contained 3 bases not matched to a gene. The chain uses TRBV19 and TRBJ2-5; 14 nucleotides match TRBD2. This sequence originates from a woman aged 55-69 years with acute or convalescent COVID-19. Sequences were obtained from peripheral blood. The CDR3 DNA follows: TGTGCCAGTGGGACTAGCGGGGGCGCAGAGACCCAGTACTTC. Residues: CASGTSGGAETQYF.